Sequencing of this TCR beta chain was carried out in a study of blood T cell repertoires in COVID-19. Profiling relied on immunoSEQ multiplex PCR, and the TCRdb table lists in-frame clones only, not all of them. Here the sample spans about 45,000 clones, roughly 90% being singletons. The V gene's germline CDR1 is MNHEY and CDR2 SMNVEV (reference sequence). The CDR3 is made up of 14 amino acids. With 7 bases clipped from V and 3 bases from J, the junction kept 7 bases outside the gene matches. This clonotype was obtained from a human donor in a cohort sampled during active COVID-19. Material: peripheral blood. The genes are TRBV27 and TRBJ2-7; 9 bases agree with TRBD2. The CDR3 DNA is TGTGCCAGCATCGGAGGTAGCGGGGGCTACGAGCAGTACTTC. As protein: CASIGGSGGYEQYF.